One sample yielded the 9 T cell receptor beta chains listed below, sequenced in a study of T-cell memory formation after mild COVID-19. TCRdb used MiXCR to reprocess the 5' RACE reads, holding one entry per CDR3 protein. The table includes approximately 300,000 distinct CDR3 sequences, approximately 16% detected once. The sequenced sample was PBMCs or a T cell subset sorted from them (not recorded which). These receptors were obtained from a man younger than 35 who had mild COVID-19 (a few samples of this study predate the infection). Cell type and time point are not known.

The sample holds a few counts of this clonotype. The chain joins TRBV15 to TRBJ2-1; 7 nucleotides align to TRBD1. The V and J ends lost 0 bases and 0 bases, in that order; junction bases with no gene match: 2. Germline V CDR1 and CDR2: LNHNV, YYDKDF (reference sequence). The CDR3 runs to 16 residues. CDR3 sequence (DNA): TGTGCCACCAGCAGAGAAGGGGGCCTCTCCTACAATGAGCAGTTCTTC. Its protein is CATSREGGLSYNEQFF.

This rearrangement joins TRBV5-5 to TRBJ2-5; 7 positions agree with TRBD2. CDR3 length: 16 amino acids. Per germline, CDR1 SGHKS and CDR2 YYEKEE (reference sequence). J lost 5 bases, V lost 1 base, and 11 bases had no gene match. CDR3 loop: CASSLIRTGGGETQYF. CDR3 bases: TGTGCCAGCAGCTTGATAAGGACGGGAGGAGGGGAGACCCAGTACTTC.

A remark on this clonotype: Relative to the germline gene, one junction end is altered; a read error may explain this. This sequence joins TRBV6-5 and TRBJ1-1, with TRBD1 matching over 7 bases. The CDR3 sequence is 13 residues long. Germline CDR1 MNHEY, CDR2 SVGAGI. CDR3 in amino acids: CASSAYRGKDLDF. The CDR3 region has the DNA TGTGCCAGCAGTGCATACAGGGGAAAAGATCTGGACTTT.

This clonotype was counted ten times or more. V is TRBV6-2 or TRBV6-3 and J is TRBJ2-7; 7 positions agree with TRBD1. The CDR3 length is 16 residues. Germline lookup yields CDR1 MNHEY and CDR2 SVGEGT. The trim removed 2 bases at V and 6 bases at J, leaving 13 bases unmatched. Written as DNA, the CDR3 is TGTGCCAGCAGTTACGCTCGGGACAGTCACCGGGTCGAGCAGTACGTC. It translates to CASSYARDSHRVEQYV.

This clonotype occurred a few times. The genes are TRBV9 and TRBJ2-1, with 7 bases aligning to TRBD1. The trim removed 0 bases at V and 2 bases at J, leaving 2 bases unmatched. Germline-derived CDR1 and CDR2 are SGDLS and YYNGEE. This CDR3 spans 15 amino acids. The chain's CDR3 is CASSVAQGPYNEQFF. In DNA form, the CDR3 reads TGTGCCAGCAGCGTAGCACAGGGGCCCTACAATGAGCAGTTCTTC.

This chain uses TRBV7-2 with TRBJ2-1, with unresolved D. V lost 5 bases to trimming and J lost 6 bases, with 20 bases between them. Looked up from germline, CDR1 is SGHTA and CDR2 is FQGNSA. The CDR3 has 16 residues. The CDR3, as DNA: TGTGCCAGCAGCACAAAAGCAGGCCCGACGGGCAATGAGCAGTTCTTC. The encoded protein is CASSTKAGPTGNEQFF.

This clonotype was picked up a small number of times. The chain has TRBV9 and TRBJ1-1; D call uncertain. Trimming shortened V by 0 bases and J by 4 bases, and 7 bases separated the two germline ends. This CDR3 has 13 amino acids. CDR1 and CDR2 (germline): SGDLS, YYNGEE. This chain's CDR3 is CASSVGWTTEAFF. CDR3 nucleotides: TGTGCCAGCAGCGTAGGATGGACCACTGAAGCTTTCTTT.

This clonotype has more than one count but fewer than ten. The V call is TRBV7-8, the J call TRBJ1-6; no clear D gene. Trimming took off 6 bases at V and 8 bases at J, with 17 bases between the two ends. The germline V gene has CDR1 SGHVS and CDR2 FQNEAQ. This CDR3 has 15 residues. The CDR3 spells CASRVGNPLDSPLHF. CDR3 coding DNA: TGTGCCAGCAGAGTAGGGAACCCTTTGGATTCACCCCTCCACTTT.

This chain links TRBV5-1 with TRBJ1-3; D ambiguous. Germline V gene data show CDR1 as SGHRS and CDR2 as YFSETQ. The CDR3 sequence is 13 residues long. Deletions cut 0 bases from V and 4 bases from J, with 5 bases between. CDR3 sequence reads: CASSLDLGNTIYF. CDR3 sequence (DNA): TGCGCCAGCAGCTTGGACTTGGGAAACACCATATATTTT.